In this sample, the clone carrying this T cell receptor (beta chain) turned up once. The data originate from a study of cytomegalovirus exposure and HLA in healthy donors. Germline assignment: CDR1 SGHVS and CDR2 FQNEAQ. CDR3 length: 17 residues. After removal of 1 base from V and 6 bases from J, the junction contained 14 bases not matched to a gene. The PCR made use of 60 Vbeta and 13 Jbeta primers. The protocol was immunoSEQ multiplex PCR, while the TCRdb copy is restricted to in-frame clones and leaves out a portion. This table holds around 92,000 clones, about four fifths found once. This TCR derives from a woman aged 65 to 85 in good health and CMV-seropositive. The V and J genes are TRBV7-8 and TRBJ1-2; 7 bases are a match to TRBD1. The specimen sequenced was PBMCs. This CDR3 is CASSLGRRRGQKHGYTF. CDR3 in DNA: TGTGCCAGCAGCTTAGGTCGTCGGCGGGGACAGAAGCATGGCTACACCTTC.